This T cell receptor beta chain is from a study of shared clonotypes between healthy human individuals (dated by TCRdb to the early 2020s). Regarding the study in general: The cohort comprised a couple of women and a few men aged 18 to 49 years. Per donor, three plates each were used for CD4 naive and CD4 memory, two for CD8 naive, and one for CD8 memory. To estimate repertoire size and how much clonotypes are shared between individuals, the study performed deep sequencing of blood TCR repertoires from roughly five healthy adults. To increase sequencing depth and limit assay-specific biases, TCR repertoire library preparation and sequencing were carried out by different laboratories using diverse techniques. Leukapheresis yielded between about 0.85 and 10 billion PBMCs per donor. What the research found in general, with its limitations: Incomplete sequencing was indicated by rarefaction of sorted-subset datasets, despite the large sequencing depth. Larger estimated clonotype richness was generally found for naive subsets than for memory subsets. Based on pairwise subsampling, the degree of clonotype sharing among donors was expected to be affected by sequencing depth. Sampling was restricted to blood, and TCR repertoires in tissue are likely to differ from TCR repertoires in blood. Because the study included only a small number of donors, the genetic and exposure-history diversity represented was limited. Higher generation probabilities were observed for clonotypes shared by all four sorted-subset donors than for non-shared clonotypes. When a handful of donors were compared, the shared fraction of clonotypes was about 5% for naive CD4, roughly 3.3% for naive CD8, 2% to 2.5% for memory CD4, and under 0.5% for memory CD8.

The CDR3 spans 11 residues, from the cysteine through the phenylalanine. CDR3 DNA is the only sequence kept; it has 33 bases, read in frame from the first base. For CDR1 and CDR2, the germline V gene (reference sequence) lists DFQATT and SNEGSKA. Trimming leaves V shorter by 6 bases and J shorter by 3 bases, with the junction holding 2 bases beyond the gene matches. TCR CDR3 regions were amplified from genomic DNA by multiplex PCR using the deep immunoSEQ assay. Extracted genomic DNA from each cell subset was distributed evenly across all wells of several immunoSEQ 96-well plates, and each plate was treated as a replicate. Each replicate PCR for sorted subsets received around 200 ng genomic DNA, equal to about 30,000 T cell genomes. Purified libraries were measured with a Qubit 3.0 fluorometer, size-checked on a Bioanalyzer 2100, and measured again with the KAPA Library Quantification kit. Every immunoSEQ 96-well plate was sequenced on a separate single-read 150-cycle Illumina NextSeq 550 flow cell. Under the source paper's analysis protocol: Because only junctional sequences without quality scores were contained in the immunoSEQ output, filtering matching that applied to full-length reads could not be performed. Sequences were annotated with PyIR, a Python wrapper for IgBLAST v1.9, and V/J genes and CDR3 were assigned using IMGT germline references. Reads were filtered out if the reads had weak V/J assignments (E-value above 1e-6), no CDR3, stop codons, out-of-frame junctions, or ambiguous translated residues. V3J clonotypes were defined as sequences sharing an identical inferred V gene, J gene, and CDR3 amino acid sequence. Percentage overlap between repertoires was computed as shared unique clonotypes divided by the size of the smaller repertoire. Richness of each repertoire was evaluated using RTK rarefaction, the Chao1 estimator, and Recon v2.1 estimates of unobserved clonotypes. For all TCRbeta clonotypes obtained by the gDNA method from a few donors, generation probabilities were computed with OLGA. TCRdb mirrors the immuneACCESS table, restricted to in-frame sequences. Some clones are absent from its copies; in checked studies, under half trace to an unresolved V gene, and the reason for the others is unknown. For V, J and clone size, that table is used; D and trimming come from the DNA. This sample is represented by about 1 million clones; around 75% of them were singletons. The ten largest clones represent approximately 1.5% of the sample.

The donors were healthy, HIV-negative adults with no recently reported acute infections or vaccinations. All donors were Caucasian adults living in Nashville, Tennessee, USA. CD4+ T cells were enriched by magnetic negative selection, after which naive cells were positively selected on CD45RA and the negative fraction was taken as the memory subset. After blood collection by leukapheresis, PBMCs were isolated using Ficoll-Histopaque density gradient centrifugation and then cryopreserved in the vapor phase of liquid nitrogen. Analytical flow cytometry was used to check the purity and quantity of every magnetically sorted T cell population. Each sorted fraction had its genomic DNA isolated and then quantified by UV absorbance on a Nanodrop 2000c. This clone was recorded a few times. The clone's antigen remains unknown. One base away there is no much larger clone; base qualities are not given. Other DNA sequences within the sample encode an identical CDR3.

What was sequenced was memory CD4+ T cells sorted from blood. The cell subset or site tag for this specimen amounts to: CD45RA-negative fraction. This TCR was recovered from a man aged 18 to 29 in good health. The rearrangement joined TRBV20-1 to TRBJ2-7, with TRBD1 identical over 7 junction bases. The CDR3 in this case is CSANRGYEQYF. The DNA reads TGCAGTGCAAACAGGGGCTACGAGCAGTACTTC.